These 5 T cell receptor beta chains share one sample of origin, sequenced in a study of T cell changes during pregnancy in multiple sclerosis. TCRdb's table, derived via immunoSEQ multiplex PCR, lists solely in-frame clones and lacks some. Of nearly 40,000 clones listed, 92% are singletons. Sequenced material: CD4+ T cells from peripheral blood mononuclear cells, taken before pregnancy. The source is a female donor with multiple sclerosis, enrolled in a pregnancy study.

In DNA form, the CDR3 reads TGTGCCAGTAGTGTACAGGGAGTGGACGGAACCCAGTACTTC. Amino acids: CASSVQGVDGTQYF. The chain has TRBV19 and TRBJ2-5, with D perhaps matching TRBD1 (6 bases). V was clipped by 5 bases and J by 8 bases, with 18 bases between them. Germline CDR1 reads LNHDA; CDR2 reads SQIVND (reference sequence). CDR3 length equals 14 residues.

The chain recombines TRBV11-2 with TRBJ2-1; 9 nucleotides align to TRBD1. Trimming removed 5 bases from V and 7 bases from J; junction bases left unmatched: 12. The CDR3 extends over 16 amino acids. Germline V gene lookup returns CDR1 SGHAT and CDR2 FQNNGV. DNA of the CDR3: TGTGCCAGCAGCCCAATACAGGGGGCTCTGGGGAATGAGCAGTTCTTC. Its translation is CASSPIQGALGNEQFF.

The gene calls are TRBV7-2 and TRBJ2-4; possibly TRBD2 for D (7 bases). Trimming pared 6 bases from V and 1 base from J, leaving 19 bases between. The germline CDR1 and CDR2 sequences are SGHTA and FQGNSA. The CDR3 loop spans 17 amino acids. The CDR3 here is CASSLLGGAIAKNIQYF. The CDR3 DNA is TGTGCCAGCAGTCTCTTGGGGGGGGCAATCGCCAAAAACATTCAGTACTTC. The full variable domain, in which reference TRBV7-2 and TRBJ2-4 provide the parts outside the CDR3, is GAGVSQSPSNKVTEKGKDVELRCDPISGHTALYWYRQSLGQGLEFLIYFQGNSAPDKSGLPSDRFSAERTGGSVSTLTIQRTQQEDSAVYLCASSLLGGAIAKNIQYFGAGTRLSVL.

The gene calls are TRBV21-1 and TRBJ1-2; TRBD1, as called in the table, went unchecked against the DNA. TRBV21-1 is a listed pseudogene. The CDR3 totals 18 residues. CDR3 nucleotide sequence: TGTGCCAGCAGCGAAGGAAATTGGAGGCAGGGGACTAACTATGGCTACACCTTC. This codes for CASSEGNWRQGTNYGYTF.

This sequence joins TRBV6-5 and TRBJ2-7; no reliable D call. The CDR3 consists of 13 residues. Germline lookup yields CDR1 MNHEY and CDR2 SVGAGI. Trimming removed 6 bases at V and 0 bases at J, with 9 bases between. The CDR3 loop is CASRRLSSYEQYF. DNA for the CDR3: TGTGCCAGCAGGAGACTGAGCTCCTACGAGCAGTACTTC.